This TCR beta chain was recovered during a study of cytomegalovirus exposure and HLA in healthy donors. Study-wide results and limits: Later analysis revealed greater clonal expansion in HLA-associated TCR beta chains than in equally common others. A list of approximately 160 TCR beta chains associated with cytomegalovirus was given.

Primers included in the PCR were 60 Vbeta and 13 Jbeta primers. Assay: immunoSEQ multiplex PCR; the TCRdb copy retains only in-frame clones and omits some. Altogether over 250,000 clones are present, roughly 88% being singletons, with the ten largest covering around 4%. In regard to this clone: Antigen: not known.

Though probably carrying unrecorded immune exposures, donors were nominally healthy at sampling. The sequenced sample consisted of PBMCs. The sequence derives from a man aged 40-50 years in good health and CMV-seropositive.

CDR3 DNA: TGTGCCAGCAGGGGCCCGGGGTTGAATGAGCAGTTCTTC. Translation gives CASRGPGLNEQFF. The chain links TRBV7-9 to TRBJ2-1; weak D call: TRBD2 (5 bases). Germline values: CDR1 SEHNR, CDR2 FQNEAQ (reference sequence). The V gene lost 6 bases and the J gene lost 7 bases, with 13 bases spanning the gap. The CDR3 is 13 residues long.